This T cell receptor beta chain emerged from a study of early T cells in non-severe SARS-CoV-2 infection. Study-wide background: Chains were not paired, and sequencing was done on bulk RNA from unsorted whole blood. Study-level points and caveats: Anti-spike CD8 responses were favored by VDJdb matching, which missed private and CD4 specificities.

Germline assignment: CDR1 DFQATT and CDR2 SNEGSKA (reference sequence). The CDR3 is 13 amino acids. V was pared by 6 bases and J by 0 bases, with 10 bases between. Each single cDNA molecule received a unique molecular identifier. MiXCR, applied by TCRdb to the 5' RACE reads, yields one record per CDR3 protein. This sample has about 83,000 distinct CDR3 sequences, with roughly an eighth found just once. This clonotype came up many times. Its antigen is undetermined. Sequencing used whole blood. The chain couples TRBV20-1 to TRBJ2-3, with D uncertain. The sequence derives from an adult who was a healthcare worker with PCR-confirmed SARS-CoV-2 infection or an uninfected control (not recorded which). The CDR3, as DNA: TGCAGTGCAGCCCCCGACAGCACAGATACGCAGTATTTT. Translation: CSAAPDSTDTQYF.